Each of the 2 T cell receptor beta chains below was sequenced from the same sample in a study of early T cells in non-severe SARS-CoV-2 infection. Each CDR3 protein is one row after TCRdb ran MiXCR on the 5' RACE reads. The repertoire holds over 95,000 distinct CDR3 sequences, with around a sixth as singletons. The sample comprised whole blood. The receptors come from an adult who was a healthcare worker with PCR-confirmed SARS-CoV-2 infection or an uninfected control (not recorded which).

This clonotype was seen more than once but under ten times. V gene TRBV29-1 combines with J gene TRBJ1-2; possible D gene TRBD1, 6 bases. Germline V CDR1 and CDR2: SQVTM, ANQGSEA. This CDR3 is built from 11 residues. V lost 7 bases and J 7 bases, leaving 13 bases between the germline ends. In DNA, the CDR3 is TGCAGCGCCGGGGGGGCGCGTGGCTACACCTTC. As protein: CSAGGARGYTF.

The CDR3 region has the DNA TGTGCCAGCAGTGTGGCTAGCGGGAGCACCACAGATACGCAGTATTTT. This codes for CASSVASGSTTDTQYF. The rearrangement links TRBV6-4 to TRBJ2-3; 10 bases are a match to TRBD2. The CDR3 is made up of 16 amino acids. Germline loops: CDR1 MRHNA, CDR2 SNTAGT. J lost 2 bases, V lost 4 bases, and 6 bases had no gene match.